In this sample, the clone carrying this T cell receptor beta chain turned up a few times. Patients having uncontrolled infection, another autoimmune disease, pregnancy or lactation were not included. V was pared by 9 bases and J by 2 bases, with 9 bases of the junction left unmatched. The length of the CDR3 is 14 residues. Looked up from germline, CDR1 is MDHEN and CDR2 is SYDVKM. The source material, RNA transcripts, was used to amplify TCR beta CDR3 regions. An initial round of RT-PCR targeting the TCR CDR3 relied on the HTBI primer set. TCRdb used MiXCR to reprocess the multiplex PCR reads, holding one entry per CDR3 protein. The sample records hundreds of thousands of distinct CDR3 sequences, just under 20% being singletons. This sample is drawn from a study of T cells in Graves' hyperthyroidism and ophthalmopathy. Background on the study: The authors collected peripheral blood at initial diagnosis, before any treatment.

The sequencing input was blood. The origin of this receptor is a man between 40 and 49 years old with Graves' ophthalmopathy. V usage is TRBV28 and J usage is TRBJ2-7, with 8 bases fitting TRBD1. The CDR3 spells CASLPGQETYEQYF. CDR3 coding DNA: TGTGCCAGTCTGCCGGGACAGGAGACCTACGAGCAGTACTTC.